Listed here are 14 T cell receptor beta chains from one sample, sequenced in a study of vaccination effects on CD4 cells after COVID-19. Profiled with immunoSEQ multiplex PCR; TCRdb holds only in-frame clones, not every one. The sample lists about 45,000 clones; 60% to 75% were seen once. In the ViraFEST assay, antigen-specific CD4+ clonotypes were identified by expansion after peptide-pool stimulation. An approximately ten-day culture period preceded the isolation of CD4+ T cells. Infection dated between March and December 2020, before the Alpha, Beta and Delta variants reached the United States. These receptors lack a known antigen. Sequencing was performed on CD4+ T cells from PBMCs cultured with a peptide pool, taken before COVID-19 vaccination. These receptors were taken from a human donor who had a prior SARS-CoV-2 infection.

This clone occurred once. J is TRBJ1-1 and V is TRBV3-1 (or the pseudogene TRBV3-2); D is unclear. CDR1 and CDR2 from the germline V gene are LGHDT and YNNKEL (reference sequence). CDR3 size: 15 residues. The V end was cut by 4 bases, the J end by 0 bases, with 12 bases between. CDR3 coding DNA: TGTGCCAGCAGCCCCCGCGAGCAAATGAACACTGAAGCTTTCTTT. Its translation: CASSPREQMNTEAFF.

This clone showed up just a few times. The genes are TRBV13 and TRBJ2-1, with 8 bases that match TRBD2. V lost 6 bases and J lost 10; bases outside the gene matches: 20. From germline, CDR1 is PRHDT and CDR2 FYEKMQ (reference sequence). The CDR3 extends over 17 amino acids. CDR3 DNA: TGTGCCAGCAGAACCTTATCGACGGGCGGGGGGAACGGGGAGCAGTTCTTC. Translating it yields CASRTLSTGGGNGEQFF. The complete variable domain, with remaining parts taken from reference TRBV13 and TRBJ2-1, reads AAGVIQSPRHLIKEKRETATLKCYPIPRHDTVYWYQQGPGQDPQFLISFYEKMQSDKGSIPDRFSAQQFSDYHSELNMSSLELGDSALYFCASRTLSTGGGNGEQFFGPGTRLTVL.

Only one count was recorded for this clone. CDR3 in DNA: TGTGCCAGCAGTGCATACAGGCCCAATTTTGCAACTAATGAAAAACTGTTTTTT. Translating it yields CASSAYRPNFATNEKLFF. The V and J genes are TRBV6-1 and TRBJ1-4; D perhaps matches TRBD1 (5 bases). This CDR3 comprises 18 residues. V dropped 4 bases and J dropped 0 bases, with 18 bases sitting between them. From germline, CDR1 is MNHNS and CDR2 SASEGT.

This clone was picked up one time. The genes are TRBV27 and TRBJ1-1, with 7 bases identical to TRBD1. CDR1 MNHEY and CDR2 SMNVEV come from the germline V gene (reference sequence). The CDR3 spans 15 residues. V dropped 3 bases and J dropped 5; count of bases not matched to a gene: 9. CDR3 amino acids: CASSLNHGQETEAFF. In nucleotides, the CDR3 is TGTGCCAGCAGTTTGAACCACGGACAGGAAACTGAAGCTTTCTTT.

This clone was observed a few times. The chain carries TRBV6-4 and TRBJ2-5; the D gene is possibly TRBD2 (7 bases). Deletions cut 7 bases from V and 4 bases from J, with 22 bases between. CDR3 length: 16 residues. Germline V gives CDR1 MRHNA, CDR2 SNTAGT. The CDR3 reads CASTVGGQGTRETQYF. The CDR3 nucleotides read TGTGCCAGCACCGTGGGGGGGCAGGGGACACGAGAGACCCAGTACTTC.

V usage is TRBV10-3 and J usage is TRBJ1-2, with D uncertain. Germline CDR1 reads ENHRY; CDR2 reads SYGVKD. With 7 bases removed from V and 7 bases from J, the gap between germline ends came to 13 bases. There are 12 residues in the CDR3. CDR3 protein: CAINGPEGGYTF. The CDR3 coding sequence is TGTGCCATCAATGGCCCGGAGGGTGGCTACACCTTC.

The chain employs TRBV14 and TRBJ2-2; no reliable D call. V shed 0 bases and J shed 5 bases, with 7 bases lying between them. This CDR3 spans 14 amino acids. The germline CDR1 and CDR2 sequences are SGHDN and FVKESK. CDR3 in amino acids: CASSQDALTGELFF. Here the CDR3 DNA reads TGTGCCAGCAGCCAAGACGCACTGACCGGGGAGCTGTTTTTT.

This sequence joins TRBV19 and TRBJ2-3; D unresolved. This CDR3 spans 15 amino acids. CDR1 LNHDA and CDR2 SQIVND come from the germline V gene (reference sequence). The V and J ends lost 2 bases and 0 bases respectively, with 9 bases between them. Written as DNA, the CDR3 is TGTGCCAGTAGTATAACAGAGTCTAGCACAGATACGCAGTATTTT. It codes for CASSITESSTDTQYF.

This clone has a single count. The chain couples TRBV7-6 to TRBJ1-6; D not certain. Germline V CDR1 and CDR2: SGHVS, FNYEAQ. Trimming cost V 1 base and J 0 bases, with 4 bases left between them. CDR3 length: 15 amino acids. CDR3 sequence (DNA): TGTGCCAGCAGCTTAGTTTTCTCCTATAATTCACCCCTCCACTTT. It specifies CASSLVFSYNSPLHF.

The V gene is TRBV12-3 or TRBV12-4, the J gene TRBJ2-3; no clear D. The CDR3 is 12 residues long. V lost 3 bases, J lost 6 bases, and 7 bases lay in between. For the CDR3, the DNA is TGTGCCAGCAGTTTTATTAGGGATACGCAGTATTTT. This codes for CASSFIRDTQYF.

DNA for the CDR3: TGTGCCAGCAGTGACTTTCGGGACAGGGATAATCCAGATACGCAGTATTTT. This gives the protein CASSDFRDRDNPDTQYF. This sequence joins TRBV6-4 and TRBJ2-3; the match to TRBD1 covers 9 bases. The germline V gene encodes CDR1 MRHNA and CDR2 SNTAGT. The length of the CDR3 is 17 residues. V was pared by 1 base and J by 4 bases, with 9 bases of the junction left unmatched.

This clone was seen a few times. The chain recombines TRBV4-3 with TRBJ1-6; maybe TRBD1 (5 bases). The germline V gene has CDR1 LGHNA and CDR2 YSLEER. The CDR3 loop spans 14 amino acids. The germline V and J ends were trimmed by 0 bases and 8 bases, with 8 bases remaining between them. The CDR3 here is CASSQEGVDSPLHF. Here the CDR3 DNA reads TGCGCCAGCAGCCAAGAGGGGGTGGATTCACCCCTCCACTTT.

The rearrangement links TRBV5-6 to TRBJ1-2; TRBD1 matches at 10 bases. Per the germline V gene, CDR1 is SGHDT and CDR2 is YYEEEE. This CDR3 is built from 14 residues. V dropped 3 bases and J dropped 4; count of bases not matched to a gene: 3. The CDR3, as DNA: TGTGCCAGCAGCTGGGACAGGGGAGCCTATGGCTACACCTTC. This sequence encodes CASSWDRGAYGYTF.

The genes are TRBV2 and TRBJ1-2; D is unclear. The CDR3 spans 11 residues. V gave up 9 bases and J gave up 8 bases, with 13 bases separating them. Per the germline V gene, CDR1 is SNHLY and CDR2 is FYNNEI. The CDR3: CARGLGGGYTF. DNA of the CDR3: TGTGCCAGGGGCCTTGGTGGGGGCTACACCTTC.